The 30 T cell receptor beta chains below all came from one sample that was sequenced in a study of blood T cells in healthy people across ages. A second PCR, run for roughly 7 to 11 cycles, used a sample-barcoded 5' primer plus a J-beta primer mix. TCRdb reanalysed the 5' RACE reads using MiXCR and keeps one entry per CDR3 protein. The table lists just under 900,000 distinct CDR3 sequences, around 30% of them singletons. The sample was blood. The receptors stem from a woman of 80 years or more in good health.

This clonotype was counted ten times or more. The rearrangement links TRBV12-3 or TRBV12-4 to TRBJ2-7; 9 bases are shared with TRBD2. Losses at the gene ends were 5 bases for V and 2 bases for J; bases not matched to a gene: 10. The CDR3 runs to 16 residues. The CDR3 reads CASSPRGSGGAYEQYF. CDR3 nucleotides: TGTGCCAGCAGTCCCCGAGGTAGCGGGGGTGCCTACGAGCAGTACTTC.

Many counts were recorded for this clonotype. The J gene is TRBJ1-2, the V gene TRBV7-2; D might be TRBD1 (5 bases). The CDR3 sequence is 13 residues long. V lost 3 bases and J 5 bases, leaving 10 bases between the germline ends. From germline, CDR1 is SGHTA and CDR2 FQGNSA. The CDR3 sequence: CASSFGATYGYTF. The CDR3 coding sequence is TGTGCCAGCAGCTTCGGGGCTACTTATGGCTACACCTTC.

This clonotype was seen at least ten times. The rearrangement links TRBV7-2 to TRBJ2-1; no definite D call. This CDR3 contains 13 residues. Germline V gene sequence: CDR1 SGHTA, CDR2 FQGNSA. V was cut by 5 bases and J by 9 bases, with 14 bases left in between. The CDR3: CASSPKTASEQFF. CDR3 nucleotides: TGTGCCAGCAGCCCTAAAACGGCGAGTGAGCAGTTCTTC.

This clonotype occurred once. The J gene is TRBJ2-5, the V gene TRBV20-1, with 9 bases aligning to TRBD2. The V gene's germline CDR1 is DFQATT and CDR2 SNEGSKA (reference sequence). J was trimmed by 11 bases and V by 6 bases; bases with no gene match: 19. The CDR3 is 15 amino acids. The CDR3, as DNA: TGCAGTGCACTTAGCGGCGGGGGGGCTTTCAATGAGCAGTACTTC. Translated, it gives CSALSGGGAFNEQYF.

The rearrangement links TRBV29-1 to TRBJ1-4; 7 nucleotides match TRBD1. The CDR3 spans 12 residues. V lost 5 bases to trimming and J lost 8 bases; unmatched junction nucleotides: 5. CDR1 SQVTM and CDR2 ANQGSEA come from the germline V gene. CDR3 in DNA: TGCAGCGTTTTGGGCAGGGGGGAAAAACTGTTTTTT. Translating gives CSVLGRGEKLFF.

A note on this clonotype: This could be a read error, since a much larger clone is one nucleotide away. This chain uses TRBV6-6 with TRBJ2-6; 8 bases map to TRBD1. CDR1 is MNHNY, CDR2 SVGAGI, per germline (reference sequence). The CDR3 loop spans 16 amino acids. The CDR3 is CASSYNRGVGADVLTF. CDR3 coding DNA: TGTGCCAGCAGTTACAACAGGGGGGTCGGGGCCGACGTCCTGACTTTC.

As to this clonotype: A much larger clone differs by one base, so this may be a read error. The rearrangement joins TRBV7-9 to TRBJ2-7, with TRBD1 matching 8 bases. Looked up from germline, CDR1 is SEHNR and CDR2 is FQNEAQ (reference sequence). Trimming took 1 base from V and 2 from J; bases not matched to a gene: 10. The CDR3 has 17 amino acids. CDR3 amino acids: CASSLVSQGQEPYEQYF. CDR3 nucleotide sequence: TGTGCCAGCAGCTTAGTTAGCCAGGGACAGGAGCCCTACGAGCAGTACTTC.

This clonotype was counted at least ten times. The chain has TRBV7-2 and TRBJ2-1; TRBD2 matches at 9 bases. V lost 6 bases, J lost 7 bases, and 10 bases stayed unmatched. From germline, CDR1 is SGHTA and CDR2 FQGNSA. This CDR3 is 15 amino acids long. The DNA for the CDR3 is TGTGCCAGCAGGGTAGGCGGGGGGGCGGGAAATGAGCAGTTCTTC. This sequence encodes CASRVGGGAGNEQFF.

The chain combines TRBV6-6 with TRBJ1-1; D might be TRBD1 (5 bases). Germline CDR1 reads MNHNY; CDR2 reads SVGAGI (reference sequence). Trimming took off 2 bases at V and 3 bases at J, with 10 bases between the two ends. The CDR3 is made up of 14 amino acids. The CDR3 sequence is CASSYPGRDTEAFF. The CDR3 coding sequence is TGTGCCAGCAGTTACCCAGGGAGGGACACTGAAGCTTTCTTT.

The J gene is TRBJ1-2, the V gene TRBV20-1; D is possibly TRBD1 (5 bases). This CDR3 is built from 14 residues. Germline CDR1 reads DFQATT; CDR2 reads SNEGSKA (reference sequence). The CDR3 DNA is TGCAGCGTCACCGCAGGCGGGGCAGTCCGTGGCTACACCTTC. As protein: CSVTAGGAVRGYTF.

The chain is built from TRBV20-1 and TRBJ2-5, with a possible D match to TRBD2 (6 bases). The end of the DNA fits TRBJ2-7 better, so the J call may be wrong. There are 17 residues in the CDR3. Germline-derived CDR1 and CDR2 are DFQATT and SNEGSKA (reference sequence). CDR3 sequence (DNA): TGCAGTGCTAGTGGGGACCCTGCCGGGGGTTTTACCTACGAGCAGTACTTC. It yields the protein CSASGDPAGGFTYEQYF.

A few counts support this clonotype. The rearrangement links TRBV7-2 to TRBJ1-5; 7 nucleotides align to TRBD1. Germline V gene lookup returns CDR1 SGHTA and CDR2 FQGNSA. This CDR3 has 15 residues. With 5 bases clipped from V and 2 bases from J, the junction kept 6 bases outside the gene matches. For the CDR3, the DNA is TGTGCCAGCAGCGTACAGGGGTATGGCAATCAGCCCCAGCATTTT. Protein: CASSVQGYGNQPQHF. The variable domain in full, with the rest retrieved from reference TRBV7-2 and TRBJ1-5, is GAGVSQSPSNKVTEKGKDVELRCDPISGHTALYWYRQSLGQGLEFLIYFQGNSAPDKSGLPSDRFSAERTGGSVSTLTIQRTQQEDSAVYLCASSVQGYGNQPQHFGDGTRLSIL.

This clonotype was seen ten or more times. The rearrangement links TRBV14 to TRBJ1-2; D gene uncertain. The CDR3 length is 13 residues. Deletions cut 3 bases from V and 8 bases from J, with 13 bases between. Per the germline V gene, CDR1 is SGHDN and CDR2 is FVKESK. The CDR3 is CASSQRPAGGYTF. The CDR3 nucleotides read TGTGCCAGCAGCCAGAGACCGGCCGGCGGCTACACCTTC. Combining the CDR3 with reference TRBV14 and TRBJ1-2 gives the whole variable domain EAGVTQFPSHSVIEKGQTVTLRCDPISGHDNLYWYRRVMGKEIKFLLHFVKESKQDESGMPNNRFLAERTGGTYSTLKVQPAELEDSGVYFCASSQRPAGGYTFGSGTRLTVV.

V gene TRBV10-3 combines with J gene TRBJ2-1; no definite D call. Trimming removed 8 bases at V and 4 bases at J, with 12 bases between. Germline lookup yields CDR1 ENHRY and CDR2 SYGVKD. This CDR3 is 13 amino acids long. The chain's CDR3 is CAISALDYNEQFF. CDR3 nucleotide sequence: TGTGCCATCTCGGCGTTGGATTACAATGAGCAGTTCTTC.

This clonotype was counted at least ten times. The chain combines TRBV29-1 with TRBJ2-3, with 7 bases fitting TRBD1. CDR3 length equals 14 residues. Looked up from germline, CDR1 is SQVTM and CDR2 is ANQGSEA. J was trimmed by 4 bases and V by 5 bases; bases with no gene match: 9. In nucleotides, the CDR3 is TGCAGCGTTACAGTTCGACAGGGTTCAGATACGCAGTATTTT. This gives the protein CSVTVRQGSDTQYF.

This clonotype was recorded at least ten times. V is TRBV6-2 or TRBV6-3 and J is TRBJ1-5; D unresolved. V was trimmed by 5 bases and J by 3 bases, leaving 8 bases between them. In germline, CDR1 is MNHEY, CDR2 SVGEGT. The CDR3 covers 13 residues. Here the CDR3 reads CASSVDANQPQHF. CDR3 bases: TGTGCCAGCAGTGTGGACGCCAATCAGCCCCAGCATTTT.

As regards this clonotype: This clone may be a read error of a much larger clone one base away. The chain combines TRBV28 with TRBJ1-2, with D unclear. Germline CDR1 reads MDHEN; CDR2 reads SYDVKM. Trimming shortened V by 6 bases and J by 0 bases, and 14 bases separated the two germline ends. The CDR3 covers 15 residues. Written as DNA, the CDR3 is TGTGCCAGCAGCCCCGGTTACCCAGCTAACTATGGCTACACCTTC. It translates to CASSPGYPANYGYTF.

This clonotype was detected ten times or more. V gene TRBV7-2 combines with J gene TRBJ2-5; D is perhaps TRBD1 (5 bases). V dropped 5 bases and J dropped 6 bases, with 13 bases sitting between them. CDR1 is SGHTA, CDR2 FQGNSA, per germline. The CDR3 is 13 residues long. This CDR3 is CASSGRVAKTQYF. DNA of the CDR3: TGTGCCAGCAGCGGCAGGGTAGCCAAGACCCAGTACTTC.

A word on this clonotype: This may arise from a read error, as a much more abundant clone is one base away. This chain uses TRBV7-2 with TRBJ1-2; D is unresolved. Germline V gene sequence: CDR1 SGHTA, CDR2 FQGNSA. This CDR3 has 14 residues. V lost 5 bases, J lost 4 bases, and 14 bases lay in between. In DNA, the CDR3 is TGTGCCAGCAGCACGAGACAAGGCTCCTATGGCTACACCTTC. It translates to CASSTRQGSYGYTF. The full variable domain, rest sourced from reference TRBV7-2 and TRBJ1-2, is GAGVSQSPSNKVTEKGKDVELRCDPISGHTALYWYRQSLGQGLEFLIYFQGNSAPDKSGLPSDRFSAERTGGSVSTLTIQRTQQEDSAVYLCASSTRQGSYGYTFGSGTRLTVV.

In its sample, this clonotype was seen many times. CDR3 residues: CASSFTGQSNQPQHF. CDR3 nucleotide sequence: TGTGCCAGCAGTTTTACGGGACAGAGCAATCAGCCCCAGCATTTT. The V and J genes are TRBV6-5 and TRBJ1-5; 7 nucleotides agree with TRBD1. Germline V gives CDR1 MNHEY, CDR2 SVGAGI. Trimming cost V 4 bases and J 1 base; bases outside gene matches: 4. The length of the CDR3 is 15 residues.

This clonotype was counted many times. The rearrangement uses TRBV24-1 and TRBJ2-1; 8 nucleotides line up with TRBD1. CDR1 is KGHDR and CDR2 is SFDVKD in the germline V gene. J lost 1 base, V lost 1 base, and 5 bases had no gene match. The CDR3 has 17 amino acids. CDR3 protein: CATSDFPDRGSYNEQFF. The CDR3 DNA reads as TGTGCCACCAGTGATTTCCCTGACAGGGGTTCCTACAATGAGCAGTTCTTC.

The chain couples TRBV7-2 to TRBJ2-3, with a weak D call TRBD2 (6 bases). CDR1 and CDR2 (germline): SGHTA, FQGNSA. Deletions cut 5 bases from V and 6 bases from J, with 12 bases between. The CDR3 is made up of 13 amino acids. CDR3 nucleotide sequence: TGTGCCAGCAGCCGCGGGACGCCCGATACGCAGTATTTT. Its translation is CASSRGTPDTQYF.

The chain's CDR3 is CASSQGQLLNTEAFF. CDR3 nucleotides: TGTGCCAGCAGCCAGGGACAGCTGTTGAACACTGAAGCTTTCTTT. The J gene is TRBJ1-1, the V gene TRBV5-6; 7 bases match TRBD1. Germline-derived CDR1 and CDR2 are SGHDT and YYEEEE. This CDR3 region has 15 residues. V gave up 4 bases and J gave up 0 bases; unmatched junction bases: 6.

This clonotype has a count of ten or more. This chain uses TRBV2 with TRBJ2-1, with D unclear. V was clipped by 2 bases and J by 8 bases, with 7 bases between them. There are 12 residues in the CDR3. CDR1 is SNHLY, CDR2 FYNNEI, per germline. DNA for the CDR3: TGTGCCAGCAGTGAACACGCCTATGAGCAGTTCTTC. Translating it yields CASSEHAYEQFF. The entire variable domain, with the rest obtained from reference TRBV2 and TRBJ2-1, is as follows: EPEVTQTPSHQVTQMGQEVILRCVPISNHLYFYWYRQILGQKVEFLVSFYNNEISEKSEIFDDQFSVERPDGSNFTLKIRSTKLEDSAMYFCASSEHAYEQFFGPGTRLTVL.

As to this clonotype: A read error may be the cause here, since a much bigger clone is one base away. The chain joins TRBV20-1 to TRBJ2-3; tentative D call: TRBD2 (5 bases). The CDR3 runs to 15 residues. The germline CDR1 and CDR2 sequences are DFQATT and SNEGSKA (reference sequence). The CDR3 here is CSARDSRASTDTQCF. CDR3 bases: TGCAGTGCTAGAGACTCTAGAGCTAGCACAGATACGCAGTGTTTT.

This clonotype was observed many times. The chain combines TRBV6-5 with TRBJ2-1; 13 bases align to TRBD2. V lost 6 bases, J lost 7 bases, and 9 bases stayed unmatched. Germline V gene lookup returns CDR1 MNHEY and CDR2 SVGAGI. This CDR3 spans 16 amino acids. The DNA of the CDR3 is TGTGCCAGCAGCCGACCAACTAGCGGGGGGGGTAATGAGCAGTTCTTC. Its protein is CASSRPTSGGGNEQFF.

This chain connects TRBV2 to TRBJ2-7; D may match TRBD1 or TRBD2 (5 bases each). Near its end, the DNA agrees better with TRBJ2-4, so the J call may be wrong. The CDR3 totals 18 residues. Per germline, CDR1 SNHLY and CDR2 FYNNEI. CDR3: CASSDDRGGWGAKNIQYF. CDR3 DNA sequence: TGTGCCAGCAGTGATGATCGGGGCGGGTGGGGGGCCAAAAACATTCAGTACTTC.

This clonotype was seen ten or more times. This rearrangement joins TRBV4-3 to TRBJ2-5; D may be TRBD1 or TRBD2 (6 bases each). CDR1 is LGHNA, CDR2 YSLEER, per germline. V lost 4 bases and J 4 bases, leaving 13 bases between the germline ends. The CDR3 spans 14 residues. CDR3: CASSRQQGLETQYF. DNA of the CDR3: TGCGCCAGCAGCCGTCAACAGGGACTAGAGACCCAGTACTTC.

The rearrangement joins TRBV6-2 or TRBV6-3 to TRBJ1-2; tentatively, D is TRBD1 (5 bases). Germline V lookup: CDR1 MNHEY, CDR2 SVGEGT. This CDR3 is built from 14 residues. Trimming shortened V by 7 bases and J by 3 bases, and 15 bases separated the two germline ends. CDR3 nucleotides: TGTGCCAGCACAGCCGCGGGACTGTACTATGGCTACACCTTC. Its protein is CASTAAGLYYGYTF.

The V gene is TRBV20-1, the J gene TRBJ2-1; 9 bases line up with TRBD2. J lost 3 bases, V lost 2 bases, and 5 bases had no gene match. The length of the CDR3 is 15 residues. From germline, CDR1 is DFQATT and CDR2 SNEGSKA (reference sequence). CDR3 amino acids: CSARRLAGLYNEQFF. The CDR3 DNA is TGCAGTGCTAGAAGGCTAGCGGGGCTCTACAATGAGCAGTTCTTC.